Listed here are 29 T cell receptor beta chains from one sample, sequenced in a study of OX40 agonist ivuxolimab in advanced cancers. Profiling relied on immunoSEQ multiplex PCR, and the TCRdb table lists in-frame clones only, not all of them. The profile shows 60,000 or so clones, approximately 80% of them singletons. The material sequenced was CD4+ or CD8+ T cells sorted from blood, taken in a trial of the OX40 agonist ivuxolimab. These receptors came from an adult with an advanced solid tumor such as melanoma, head and neck, liver or kidney cancer.

The CDR3 DNA is TGTGCCAGCAGCCCCCGGACACGAAATCAAGAGACCCAGTACTTC. Its translation: CASSPRTRNQETQYF. The rearrangement joins TRBV14 to TRBJ2-5; possibly TRBD1 for D (5 bases). Germline-derived CDR1 and CDR2 are SGHDN and FVKESK. V lost 4 bases to trimming and J lost 2 bases, with 14 bases between them. CDR3 size: 15 residues.

CDR3 amino acids: CASSFGPRAEETQYF. CDR3 nucleotide sequence: TGCGCCAGCAGCTTCGGTCCCCGGGCCGAAGAGACCCAGTACTTC. V usage is TRBV5-1 and J usage is TRBJ2-5; D ambiguous. Deletions cut 2 bases from V and 3 bases from J, with 14 bases between. This CDR3 is built from 15 residues. Looked up from germline, CDR1 is SGHRS and CDR2 is YFSETQ.

The CDR3 loop reads CASRGQGDEQFF. The DNA for the CDR3 is TGTGCCAGCAGGGGACAGGGGGATGAGCAGTTCTTC. The rearrangement joins TRBV2 to TRBJ2-1, with 11 bases identical to TRBD1. Trimming removed 6 bases from V and 8 bases from J; junction bases left unmatched: 0. The length of the CDR3 is 12 residues. The V gene's germline CDR1 is SNHLY and CDR2 FYNNEI.

V gene TRBV28 combines with J gene TRBJ2-5, with D possibly matching TRBD1 (7 bases). From germline, CDR1 is MDHEN and CDR2 SYDVKM. There are 15 residues in the CDR3. Trimming pared 6 bases from V and 2 bases from J, leaving 16 bases between. CDR3 DNA: TGTGCCAGCAGCGGCGGGACAGAGGGGCAAGAGACCCAGTACTTC. Its protein is CASSGGTEGQETQYF. The full variable domain, in which reference TRBV28 and TRBJ2-5 provide the parts outside the CDR3, is DVKVTQSSRYLVKRTGEKVFLECVQDMDHENMFWYRQDPGLGLRLIYFSYDVKMKEKGDIPEGYSVSREKKERFSLILESASTNQTSMYLCASSGGTEGQETQYFGPGTRLLVL.

J is TRBJ2-1 and V is TRBV12-5; D is undetermined. Germline loops: CDR1 LGHNT, CDR2 FRNRAP. The germline V and J ends were trimmed by 2 bases and 9 bases, with 11 bases remaining between them. The CDR3 has 13 amino acids. The CDR3 DNA is TGTGCTAGTGGTTTGCACCACGGCGGTGAGCAGTTCTTC. This encodes CASGLHHGGEQFF.

V is TRBV5-4 and J is TRBJ1-1; D perhaps matches TRBD1 (5 bases). In germline, CDR1 is SGHNT, CDR2 YYREEE (reference sequence). The V and J ends lost 2 bases and 1 base respectively, with 9 bases between them. The CDR3 extends over 14 amino acids. CDR3 loop: CASSFPDRNTEAFF. In DNA form, the CDR3 reads TGTGCCAGCAGCTTCCCCGACAGGAACACTGAAGCTTTCTTT.

The gene calls are TRBV19 and TRBJ2-1; TRBD1 matches at 8 bases. The germline V gene has CDR1 LNHDA and CDR2 SQIVND (reference sequence). The J segment lost 1 base and the V segment lost 5 bases, leaving 7 bases of the junction unmatched. The CDR3 sequence is 16 residues long. The CDR3 sequence: CASSAPGQASYNEQFF. The DNA for the CDR3 is TGTGCCAGTAGTGCCCCGGGACAGGCTTCCTACAATGAGCAGTTCTTC.

This chain uses TRBV28 with TRBJ2-7; D may be TRBD1 or TRBD2 (7 bases each). From germline, CDR1 is MDHEN and CDR2 SYDVKM. Trimming took off 3 bases at V and 2 bases at J, with 14 bases between the two ends. This CDR3 contains 15 residues. The DNA of the CDR3 is TGTGCCAGCAGTTTGGGAGGGGGCCTCACCTACGAGCAGTACTTC. It translates to CASSLGGGLTYEQYF.

This clone has only one observation. The chain uses TRBV5-6 and TRBJ1-4; 8 nucleotides agree with TRBD1. The CDR3 covers 16 residues. V shed 1 base, J shed 0 bases, and the junction held 2 bases outside the gene matches. Germline CDR1 is SGHDT and CDR2 is YYEEEE. CDR3 bases: TGTGCCAGCAGCTTGACAGGGGGTACAACTAATGAAAAACTGTTTTTT. Translated, it gives CASSLTGGTTNEKLFF.

The chain links TRBV7-9 to TRBJ2-3; D may correspond to TRBD1 or TRBD2 (5 bases each). The CDR3 extends over 12 amino acids. Germline CDR1 reads SEHNR; CDR2 reads FQNEAQ (reference sequence). V lost 5 bases and J 8 bases, leaving 11 bases between the germline ends. CDR3 protein: CASSDGDGTQYF. CDR3 nucleotides: TGTGCCAGCAGCGACGGGGACGGTACGCAGTATTTT. The full variable domain, its missing parts supplied by reference TRBV7-9 and TRBJ2-3, is DTGVSQNPRHKITKRGQNVTFRCDPISEHNRLYWYRQTLGQGPEFLTYFQNEAQLEKSRLLSDRFSAERPKGSFSTLEIQRTEQGDSAMYLCASSDGDGTQYFGPGTRLTVL.

The genes are TRBV7-2 and TRBJ1-4; the D gene is possibly TRBD1 (5 bases). Looked up from germline, CDR1 is SGHTA and CDR2 is FQGNSA. The CDR3 runs to 14 residues. V was shortened by 5 bases and J by 10 bases, with 17 bases between the two germline ends. The CDR3 here is CASSAGGVGGKLFF. CDR3 bases: TGTGCCAGCAGCGCGGGGGGTGTTGGAGGAAAACTGTTTTTT.

This chain uses TRBV5-1 with TRBJ2-7; 7 bases fit TRBD1. V lost 4 bases and J lost 6; bases outside the gene matches: 13. Germline V gene data show CDR1 as SGHRS and CDR2 as YFSETQ. This CDR3 has 15 amino acids. CDR3 sequence (DNA): TGCGCCAGCAGCCCCCGTGTAACAGGGGAAGGCGAGCAGTACTTC. This translates into CASSPRVTGEGEQYF.

V usage is TRBV15 and J usage is TRBJ2-3, with 8 bases that match TRBD2. The V gene's germline CDR1 is LNHNV and CDR2 YYDKDF (reference sequence). The CDR3 covers 17 residues. V lost 0 bases, J lost 3 bases, and 8 bases stayed unmatched. CDR3 nucleotide sequence: TGTGCCACCAGCAGAGACAACGGGGTAGCGGGAACAGATACGCAGTATTTT. This gives the protein CATSRDNGVAGTDTQYF.

The gene calls are TRBV30 and TRBJ2-3; D is undetermined. V was trimmed by 0 bases and J by 6 bases, leaving 4 bases between them. The germline V gene has CDR1 GTSNPN and CDR2 SVGIG (reference sequence). CDR3 length: 11 amino acids. CDR3 nucleotide sequence: TGTGCCTGGAGTGTAAGTGATACGCAGTATTTT. Its protein is CAWSVSDTQYF. Full variable domain (missing parts from reference TRBV30 and TRBJ2-3): SQTIHQWPATLVQPVGSPLSLECTVEGTSNPNLYWYRQAAGRGLQLLFYSVGIGQISSEVPQNLSASRPQDRQFILSSKKLLLSDSGFYLCAWSVSDTQYFGPGTRLTVL.

The chain combines TRBV7-9 with TRBJ2-7, with 7 nucleotides matching TRBD1. This CDR3 has 14 residues. Germline V CDR1 and CDR2: SEHNR, FQNEAQ (reference sequence). The ends lost 5 bases at V and 0 bases at J; junction bases unmatched: 4. This CDR3 reads CASSAQGTSYEQYF. CDR3 nucleotides: TGTGCCAGCAGCGCACAGGGGACCTCCTACGAGCAGTACTTC.

The DNA for the CDR3 is TGCGCCAGCAGCGAAAGCTGGCGGGAGGGCAGTTTCTACGAGCAGTACTTC. Translating it yields CASSESWREGSFYEQYF. The rearrangement uses TRBV4-1 and TRBJ2-7; 9 nucleotides line up with TRBD2. The CDR3 runs 17 residues. CDR1 is MGHRA, CDR2 YSYEKL, per germline. After removal of 5 bases from V and 3 bases from J, the junction contained 14 bases not matched to a gene.

This clone was counted only a few times. J is TRBJ1-1 and V is TRBV4-1, with D uncertain. Germline V lookup: CDR1 MGHRA, CDR2 YSYEKL. Trimming took 1 base from V and 1 from J, leaving 7 bases between them. This CDR3 comprises 14 residues. The CDR3 spells CASSQASKNTEAFF. The DNA of the CDR3 is TGCGCCAGCAGCCAAGCTTCGAAGAACACTGAAGCTTTCTTT.

The V call is TRBV7-3, the J call TRBJ2-1; 7 bases match TRBD1. CDR1 is SGHTA and CDR2 is FQGTGA in the germline V gene. V was clipped by 4 bases and J by 6 bases; unmatched bases: 3. This CDR3 spans 13 amino acids. The DNA for the CDR3 is TGTGCCAGCAGCTACGACAGGGCCAATGAGCAGTTCTTC. Residues: CASSYDRANEQFF.

The chain joins TRBV19 to TRBJ2-5; 8 positions agree with TRBD1. CDR1 is LNHDA and CDR2 is SQIVND in the germline V gene (reference sequence). With V trimmed by 1 base and J by 1 base, 2 bases remained unmatched. The CDR3 spans 15 residues. CDR3 coding DNA: TGTGCCAGTAGTATAGGGACAGGGATCCAAGAGACCCAGTACTTC. Protein: CASSIGTGIQETQYF.

The chain recombines TRBV19 with TRBJ2-1; 8 bases are a match to TRBD2. The J segment lost 2 bases and the V segment lost 0 bases, leaving 0 bases of the junction unmatched. Germline CDR1 and CDR2: LNHDA and SQIVND (reference sequence). This CDR3 has 15 amino acids. The CDR3 nucleotides read TGTGCCAGTAGTATAGACGGGGGGGCCTACAATGAGCAGTTCTTC. It encodes CASSIDGGAYNEQFF.

The gene calls are TRBV7-3 and TRBJ2-3; D gene uncertain. CDR3 size: 12 residues. V was cut by 4 bases and J by 4 bases, with 6 bases left in between. CDR1 SGHTA and CDR2 FQGTGA come from the germline V gene. In DNA, the CDR3 is TGTGCCAGCAGCTCCCGTTCAGATACGCAGTATTTT. Its translation: CASSSRSDTQYF.

CDR3: CASSPVRSGDFQETQYF. The CDR3 nucleotides are TGTGCCAGCAGCCCGGTGCGGAGCGGGGACTTCCAAGAGACCCAGTACTTC. The chain joins TRBV5-6 to TRBJ2-5; 7 bases are a match to TRBD2. CDR1 is SGHDT, CDR2 YYEEEE, per germline. The CDR3 spans 17 residues. V was clipped by 4 bases and J by 1 base; unmatched bases: 13.

J is TRBJ2-6 and V is TRBV10-3; D unresolved. The CDR3 contains 14 residues. Germline lookup yields CDR1 ENHRY and CDR2 SYGVKD. V dropped 6 bases and J dropped 2 bases, with 8 bases sitting between them. CDR3 amino acids: CAIRDYPGANVLTF. The CDR3 coding sequence is TGTGCCATCAGAGATTACCCTGGGGCCAACGTCCTGACTTTC.

This clone turned up a few times. The chain recombines TRBV27 with TRBJ2-7; 11 nucleotides agree with TRBD2. The germline gives CDR1 MNHEY, CDR2 SMNVEV (reference sequence). The CDR3 consists of 14 residues. V lost 5 bases and J lost 2; bases outside the gene matches: 2. DNA of the CDR3: TGTGCCAGCAGTCCGGGACTAGCGGCCTACGAGCAGTACTTC. It translates to CASSPGLAAYEQYF.

The chain is built from TRBV2 and TRBJ2-7, with D possibly TRBD2 on 5 matching bases. Germline assignment: CDR1 SNHLY and CDR2 FYNNEI. Deletions cut 7 bases from V and 5 bases from J, with 18 bases between. This CDR3 comprises 14 residues. CDR3 loop: CASTKEGFGDEQYF. Written as DNA, the CDR3 is TGTGCCAGCACCAAAGAGGGCTTTGGCGACGAGCAGTACTTC.

The chain joins TRBV6-5 to TRBJ1-6, with 8 bases that match TRBD1. The CDR3 covers 14 residues. Losses at the gene ends were 6 bases for V and 10 bases for J; bases not matched to a gene: 8. The germline V gene has CDR1 MNHEY and CDR2 SVGAGI. The CDR3 loop is CASSVGQGRSPLHF. The CDR3 DNA follows: TGTGCCAGCAGCGTTGGACAGGGAAGGTCACCCCTCCACTTT.

The chain is built from TRBV29-1 and TRBJ2-1; perhaps TRBD2 as D (6 bases). Germline V CDR1 and CDR2: SQVTM, ANQGSEA. The CDR3 spans 11 residues. V lost 3 bases and J lost 8, with 8 bases in between. The CDR3, as DNA: TGCAGCGTTGAGGAGGGCTATGAGCAGTTCTTC. Its protein product is CSVEEGYEQFF.

The rearrangement uses TRBV30 and TRBJ2-1; a weak D match, TRBD2 (7 bases). Trimming removed 2 bases from V and 8 bases from J, with 25 bases in between. Germline CDR1 and CDR2: GTSNPN and SVGIG (reference sequence). The length of the CDR3 is 17 residues. The CDR3 bases are TGTGCCTGGAGTCCTCCCCCCGGGGGCGGGAGAATCCATGAGCAGTTCTTC. It is translated as CAWSPPPGGGRIHEQFF.

V gene TRBV7-3 combines with J gene TRBJ1-1; D gene ambiguous. Trimming took off 2 bases at V and 2 bases at J, with 9 bases between the two ends. Germline V CDR1 and CDR2: SGHTA, FQGTGA. The CDR3 extends over 14 amino acids. CDR3 sequence (DNA): TGTGCCAGCAGCTTAGGACCGTCTAACACTGAAGCTTTCTTT. Protein: CASSLGPSNTEAFF.